The rows below give T cell receptor beta chains drawn from one sample of a study of T cell clonotyping in hematopoietic cell transplantation. The data were produced by immunoSEQ multiplex PCR, yet TCRdb's version contains in-frame clones alone and is incomplete. Of thousands of clones in the sample, around 95% were seen once. The material was PBMCs, obtained 30 days after allogeneic stem cell transplant. Receptor source: a male patient aged 45-60 years who had an allogeneic stem cell transplant from a related donor, so the T cells may come from the graft donor. Some clones in this sample may be carry-over from other donors' samples. CDR3s include the opening cysteine and the closing phenylalanine or tryptophan. The order of the fields is V gene, J gene, clone size, D gene, CDR3 DNA, CDR3 protein. D genes are given only for firm matches. Clone size is stated in some rows and not others, as once, few, many or a class when expanded.

>TRBV11-3|TRBJ2-3|.|.
TGTGCCAGCAGCCAAAGAGTCGGGCCTGACACGCAGTATTTT
CASSQRVGPDTQYF
>TRBV7-9|TRBJ2-3|.|.
TGTGCCAGCAGCTTAATGGTGGGGACCACAGATACGCAGTATTTT
CASSLMVGTTDTQYF
>TRBV7-2|TRBJ1-5|.|.
TGTGCCAGCAGCTGGACCCAGGGTTATCAGCCCCAGCATTTT
CASSWTQGYQPQHF
>TRBV11-2|TRBJ2-1|.|TRBD2
TGTGCCAGCAGCCTCTTTGCCAGCGGGAGTATCGTTGAGCAGTTCTTC
CASSLFASGSIVEQFF
>TRBV29-1|TRBJ1-1|.|TRBD1
TGCAGCGACATACAGGGGGCGCGAAACACTGAAGCTTTCTTT
CSDIQGARNTEAFF
>TRBV30|TRBJ2-2|.|TRBD1
TGTGCCTGGTCGACAGGGAGAAACACCGGGGAGCTGTTTTTT
CAWSTGRNTGELFF
>TRBV7-2|TRBJ2-2|.|.
TGTGCCAGCAGCCCGAGAATAGTGGCGAACACCGGGGAGCTGTTTTTT
CASSPRIVANTGELFF
>TRBV4-3|TRBJ1-5|.|.
TGCGCCAGCAGCCAAGAAATTGGGACGAATCAGCCCCAGCATTTT
CASSQEIGTNQPQHF
>TRBV5-5|TRBJ2-7|.|.
TGTGCCAGCAGCCCCGGTGGGGGAACCGAGCAGTACTTC
CASSPGGGTEQYF
>TRBV2|TRBJ1-2|.|.
TGTGCCAGCAGTGAAAGGGGTACGGGAGGCTACACCTTC
CASSERGTGGYTF
>TRBV9|TRBJ2-7|.|.
TGTGCCAGCAGCGTAGATCCAGGGACACCCTACGAGCAGTACTTC
CASSVDPGTPYEQYF
>TRBV29-1|TRBJ1-2|.|.
TGCAGCACAGGAATATTAGGCGGCTACACCTTC
CSTGILGGYTF
>TRBV6-4|TRBJ2-1|.|TRBD2
TGTGCCAGCAGTCAAGAGACTAGCGGGAATGAGCAGTTCTTC
CASSQETSGNEQFF
>TRBV6-5|TRBJ1-5|.|.
TGTGCCAGCAGTAAGCAGGGGCCCCTCGAGACCCAGCATTTT
CASSKQGPLETQHF
>TRBV9|TRBJ1-5|.|TRBD1
TGTGCCAGCAGCGCAGGGGGAGAGGCCAATCAGCCCCAGCATTTT
CASSAGGEANQPQHF
>TRBV28|TRBJ1-5|.|.
TGTGCCAGCAGTTTGGGCAGTTCCTTTAGCAATCAGCCCCAGCATTTT
CASSLGSSFSNQPQHF
>TRBV5-1|TRBJ2-5|.|TRBD1
TGCGCCAGCAGCCCGGGACAGGGTTGGGGGGAGACCCAGTACTTC
CASSPGQGWGETQYF
>TRBV6-5|TRBJ2-1|.|.
TGTGCCAGCAGTTACTTAGCAACAGGCGTAAACAATGAGCAGTTCTTC
CASSYLATGVNNEQFF
>TRBV28|TRBJ1-4|.|.
TGTGCCAGCAGTTTGGGTGGGGGGCGGAAAACTAATGAAAAACTGTTTTTT
CASSLGGGRKTNEKLFF
>TRBV6-1|TRBJ1-6|few|.
TGTGCCAGCGGGGAGTCACCCCTCCACTTT
CASGESPLHF